The 5 T cell receptor beta chains below all came from one sample that was sequenced in a study of T cells in Graves' hyperthyroidism and ophthalmopathy. Amplification of TCR beta CDR3 regions used RNA as the template. First-round RT-PCR with HTBI primers amplified the TCR CDR3 region. TCRdb re-called the multiplex PCR reads with MiXCR, one entry per CDR3 protein. The table includes around 800,000 distinct CDR3 sequences, more than 30% detected once. The sequencing sample was made of blood. These TCRs come from a man younger than 35 with Graves' hyperthyroidism.

This clonotype has more than one count but fewer than ten. V is TRBV5-6 and J is TRBJ1-3; D not certain. This CDR3 spans 12 amino acids. The V end was cut by 4 bases, the J end by 9 bases, with 11 bases between. Germline CDR1 SGHDT, CDR2 YYEEEE. The CDR3 reads CASSEVASTIYF. The CDR3 DNA reads as TGTGCCAGCAGCGAGGTGGCATCCACCATATATTTT.

V is TRBV20-1 and J is TRBJ2-5; 8 bases align to TRBD2. Unmatched junction bases numbered 22, after V lost 3 bases and J lost 4 bases. The CDR3 length is 19 residues. Germline V CDR1 and CDR2: DFQATT, SNEGSKA (reference sequence). DNA of the CDR3: TGCAGTGCTAGGGGTACTAGCACAGGGCGGCGGGAGGACCGAGAGACCCAGTACTTC. It encodes CSARGTSTGRREDRETQYF.

The V call is TRBV9, the J call TRBJ2-7, with 7 bases aligning to TRBD1. The CDR3 extends over 15 amino acids. The germline V gene has CDR1 SGDLS and CDR2 YYNGEE. J gave up 3 bases and V 0 bases, and 6 bases lay outside the gene matches. The CDR3 DNA follows: TGTGCCAGCAGCGTAGGGGACAGTGGATTCTACGAGCAGTACTTC. Protein product: CASSVGDSGFYEQYF.

This clonotype was counted only a few times. The chain joins TRBV4-1 to TRBJ1-4; D is unresolved. V was trimmed by 3 bases and J by 7 bases, leaving 15 bases between them. This CDR3 region has 15 residues. CDR1 and CDR2 from the germline V gene are MGHRA and YSYEKL. In DNA, the CDR3 is TGCGCCAGCAGCCATATGACCGGGAGCGGTGAAAAACTGTTTTTT. Amino acids: CASSHMTGSGEKLFF.

This clonotype was detected once. The chain is built from TRBV11-3 and TRBJ1-1, with D unresolved. V was clipped by 5 bases and J by 6 bases, with 19 bases between them. The CDR3 contains 15 residues. The germline gives CDR1 SGHNT, CDR2 YENEEA. CDR3 bases: TGTGCCAGCAGCCCCCGGACGGGTGGAGGGTCTGAAGCTTTCTTT. Amino acids: CASSPRTGGGSEAFF.